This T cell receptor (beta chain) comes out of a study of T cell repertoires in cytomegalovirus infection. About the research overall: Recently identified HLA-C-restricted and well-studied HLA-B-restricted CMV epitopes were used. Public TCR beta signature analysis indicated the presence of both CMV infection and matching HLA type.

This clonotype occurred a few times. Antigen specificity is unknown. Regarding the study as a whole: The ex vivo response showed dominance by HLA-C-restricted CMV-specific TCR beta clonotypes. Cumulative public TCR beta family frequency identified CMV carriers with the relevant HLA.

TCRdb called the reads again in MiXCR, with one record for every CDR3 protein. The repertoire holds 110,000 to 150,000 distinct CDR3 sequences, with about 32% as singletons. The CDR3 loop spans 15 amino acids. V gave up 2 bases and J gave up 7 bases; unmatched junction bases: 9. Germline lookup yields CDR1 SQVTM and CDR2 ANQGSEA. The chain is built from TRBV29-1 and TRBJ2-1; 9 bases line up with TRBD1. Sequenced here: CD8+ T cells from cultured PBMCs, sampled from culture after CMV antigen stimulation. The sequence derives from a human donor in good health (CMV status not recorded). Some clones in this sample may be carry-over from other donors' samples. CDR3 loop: CSVEFRDRVDNEQFF. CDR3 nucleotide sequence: TGCAGCGTTGAATTCCGGGACAGGGTGGATAATGAGCAGTTCTTC.